Below are 25 T cell receptor beta chains sequenced from a single sample in a study of control samples from healthy donors and cancer patients. Data came from immunoSEQ multiplex PCR; TCRdb stores just in-frame clones and leaves some out. The sample yields about 120,000 clones, over 75% seen once. Sequenced input: PBMCs. The receptors were sampled from a woman between 45 and 60 years old with colorectal cancer.

In its sample, this clone was seen a few times. This chain links TRBV30 with TRBJ2-1; 12 bases fit TRBD2. The J segment lost 4 bases and the V segment lost 1 base, leaving 2 bases of the junction unmatched. The CDR3 is made up of 15 amino acids. Germline V lookup: CDR1 GTSNPN, CDR2 SVGIG (reference sequence). The CDR3 region has the DNA TGTGCCTGGAGTGCCGGACTAGCGGGGTACAATGAGCAGTTCTTC. This gives the protein CAWSAGLAGYNEQFF.

The rearrangement links TRBV15 to TRBJ1-4; D is undetermined. The CDR3 extends over 15 amino acids. Germline-derived CDR1 and CDR2 are LNHNV and YYDKDF (reference sequence). V gave up 5 bases and J gave up 0 bases, with 10 bases separating them. The CDR3: CATSRQGATNEKLFF. The CDR3 DNA follows: TGTGCCACCAGCCGGCAAGGCGCAACTAATGAAAAACTGTTTTTT.

About this clone: An end of the junction does not agree with germline; a read error may underlie this. This sequence joins TRBV2 and TRBJ1-4; D perhaps matches TRBD1 (5 bases). The CDR3 covers 13 residues. Germline-derived CDR1 and CDR2 are SNHLY and FYNNEI. CDR3 amino acids: CARSPRGGEKLFF. The DNA of the CDR3 is TGTGCCCGCAGTCCGCGGGGGGGGGAAAAACTGTTTTTT.

The V and J genes are TRBV7-2 and TRBJ2-1; 9 positions match TRBD1. The CDR3 is 15 residues long. Germline trimming cut 5 bases from V and 0 bases from J; bases unmatched to any gene: 2. Germline values: CDR1 SGHTA, CDR2 FQGNSA. The CDR3 nucleotides are TGTGCCAGCAGCACGACAGGGGGCTCCTACAATGAGCAGTTCTTC. Its protein product is CASSTTGGSYNEQFF.

V is TRBV2 and J is TRBJ1-4; tentative D call: TRBD1 (5 bases). Germline V CDR1 and CDR2: SNHLY, FYNNEI. The CDR3 is 14 residues long. Trimming removed 4 bases from V and 4 bases from J, with 10 bases in between. CDR3 residues: CASSAGRDNEKLFF. The CDR3, as DNA: TGTGCCAGCAGTGCAGGGAGGGATAATGAAAAACTGTTTTTT.

V and J are TRBV14 and TRBJ2-3, with 13 positions matching TRBD2. J gave up 8 bases and V 0 bases, and 23 bases lay outside the gene matches. Germline lookup yields CDR1 SGHDN and CDR2 FVKESK. This CDR3 contains 22 residues. The CDR3 loop is CASSQDRVSIWGTSGVRGTQYF. As DNA, the CDR3 is TGTGCCAGCAGCCAAGATCGGGTTAGCATATGGGGGACTAGCGGGGTCAGGGGTACGCAGTATTTT.

The rearrangement links TRBV7-3 to TRBJ2-2; 9 bases are shared with TRBD1. This CDR3 contains 16 residues. CDR1 SGHTA and CDR2 FQGTGA come from the germline V gene. V shed 4 bases, J shed 7 bases, and the junction held 10 bases outside the gene matches. The CDR3 DNA is TGTGCCAGCAGCTCGACCGGGACAGGGACCGGCGGGGAGCTGTTTTTT. Translation: CASSSTGTGTGGELFF.

The sample holds a few counts of this clone. The CDR3 nucleotides are TGCGCCAGCAGCTTGGTTGGGCAGGTGGATCAGCCCCAGCATTTT. Residues: CASSLVGQVDQPQHF. J is TRBJ1-5 and V is TRBV5-1, with unresolved D. This CDR3 spans 15 amino acids. The germline V gene has CDR1 SGHRS and CDR2 YFSETQ. The V end was cut by 0 bases, the J end by 5 bases, with 12 bases between.

This rearrangement joins TRBV6-6 to TRBJ2-1; the D is unclear. CDR3 length: 13 residues. Looked up from germline, CDR1 is MNHNY and CDR2 is SVGAGI (reference sequence). V lost 2 bases, J lost 8 bases, and 10 bases lay in between. The CDR3: CASSYGPGDEQFF. CDR3 nucleotide sequence: TGTGCCAGCAGTTACGGTCCGGGCGATGAGCAGTTCTTC.

The rearrangement uses TRBV12-5 and TRBJ1-3, with TRBD1 as a possible D gene (5 bases). The CDR3 runs to 15 residues. V was trimmed by 10 bases and J by 0 bases, leaving 16 bases between them. The germline V gene encodes CDR1 LGHNT and CDR2 FRNRAP. As DNA, the CDR3 is TGTGCTATACGAAGTGGGACCAACTCTGGAAACACCATATATTTT. As protein: CAIRSGTNSGNTIYF.

This clone occurred a few times. The junction departs from the called germline gene at one end, perhaps through a read error. This chain uses TRBV3-1 (or the pseudogene TRBV3-2) with TRBJ1-2, with a weak D call TRBD1 (5 bases). Germline V gene sequence: CDR1 LGHDT, CDR2 YNNKEL (reference sequence). The CDR3 extends over 14 amino acids. The CDR3 protein is CASSHDNQEGMASF. The CDR3 DNA follows: TGTGCCAGCAGCCACGATAACCAAGAGGGGATGGCTTCCTTC.

J is TRBJ1-5 and V is TRBV6-5; 7 bases agree with TRBD1. J lost 3 bases, V lost 7 bases, and 6 bases had no gene match. The CDR3 runs to 14 residues. From germline, CDR1 is MNHEY and CDR2 SVGAGI. The chain's CDR3 is CASNKQGPNQPQHF. The CDR3 DNA reads TGTGCCAGCAATAAACAGGGGCCCAATCAGCCCCAGCATTTT.

The DNA for the CDR3 is TGTGCCAGTAAAGATCAGACAGGGGGCTTACAGCCCCAGCATTTT. Its protein product is CASKDQTGGLQPQHF. V and J are TRBV19 and TRBJ1-5; 10 bases line up with TRBD1. V lost 7 bases, J lost 7 bases, and 10 bases stayed unmatched. CDR3 length: 15 amino acids. From germline, CDR1 is LNHDA and CDR2 SQIVND (reference sequence).

The V call is TRBV7-9, the J call TRBJ1-6, with D uncertain. This CDR3 has 15 amino acids. V was shortened by 0 bases and J by 7 bases, with 10 bases between the two germline ends. Germline CDR1 and CDR2: SEHNR and FQNEAQ (reference sequence). The CDR3 sequence: CASSLAAAKNSPLHF. The CDR3 nucleotides are TGTGCCAGCAGCTTAGCGGCAGCTAAGAATTCACCCCTCCACTTT.

To note about this clone: Other nucleotide sequences in the sample specify the same CDR3. The rearrangement uses TRBV2 and TRBJ2-7; D is uncertain. The CDR3 is 11 residues long. V was shortened by 4 bases and J by 4 bases, with 5 bases between the two germline ends. The germline V gene encodes CDR1 SNHLY and CDR2 FYNNEI. In DNA form, the CDR3 reads TGTGCCAGCAGTGGGGGATACGAGCAGTACTTC. Encoded protein: CASSGGYEQYF.

This clone was seen more than once but under ten times. This sequence joins TRBV2 and TRBJ1-3; 7 nucleotides line up with TRBD1. The CDR3 sequence is 14 residues long. CDR1 SNHLY and CDR2 FYNNEI come from the germline V gene. J gave up 2 bases and V 8 bases, and 6 bases lay outside the gene matches. The CDR3 coding sequence is TGTGCCAGCGGGCAGGGGGAGACTGGAAACACCATATATTTT. It is translated as CASGQGETGNTIYF.

This clone was seen a single time. The J gene is TRBJ1-6, the V gene TRBV3-1 (or the pseudogene TRBV3-2); 7 bases line up with TRBD1. The length of the CDR3 is 15 residues. V shed 4 bases, J shed 9 bases, and the junction held 9 bases outside the gene matches. CDR1 LGHDT and CDR2 YNNKEL come from the germline V gene (reference sequence). The CDR3: CASSPTGALGSPLHF. CDR3 nucleotide sequence: TGTGCCAGCAGCCCTACAGGGGCCCTCGGTTCACCCCTCCACTTT.

In DNA, the CDR3 is TGTGCCAGCAGGACGGACCAGAATGAAAAACTGTTTTTT. This encodes CASRTDQNEKLFF. The rearrangement uses TRBV7-8 and TRBJ1-4, with no clear D. CDR3 length: 13 amino acids. Germline assignment: CDR1 SGHVS and CDR2 FQNEAQ. V gave up 6 bases and J gave up 5 bases, with 10 bases separating them.

The chain carries TRBV2 and TRBJ2-1; unclear D gene. The germline CDR1 and CDR2 sequences are SNHLY and FYNNEI. Trimming removed 4 bases from V and 6 bases from J, with 4 bases in between. The CDR3 has 11 residues. In DNA form, the CDR3 reads TGTGCCAGCAGTGTGGTCAATGAGCAGTTCTTC. Translated: CASSVVNEQFF.

J is TRBJ1-3 and V is TRBV28; D gene unclear. This CDR3 spans 14 amino acids. V was clipped by 9 bases and J by 0 bases, with 12 bases between them. CDR1 MDHEN and CDR2 SYDVKM come from the germline V gene. The CDR3 sequence is CASLQAISGNTIYF. The CDR3 DNA follows: TGTGCCAGTTTGCAGGCAATCTCTGGAAACACCATATATTTT.

A word on this clone: Other DNA sequences in this specimen translate into the identical CDR3. The rearrangement links TRBV6-2 or TRBV6-3 to TRBJ1-5; perhaps TRBD1 as D (5 bases). Germline assignment: CDR1 MNHEY and CDR2 SVGEGT. V lost 2 bases to trimming and J lost 0 bases, with 5 bases between them. This CDR3 is 14 amino acids long. DNA for the CDR3: TGTGCCAGCAGTTACGGGGGTAGCAATCAGCCCCAGCATTTT. Amino acids: CASSYGGSNQPQHF.

This chain uses TRBV5-1 with TRBJ1-1; D is possibly TRBD1 (5 bases). CDR1 and CDR2 from the germline V gene are SGHRS and YFSETQ. The CDR3 has 13 amino acids. The ends were cut back, 5 bases at V and 5 bases at J, with 13 bases in the middle. The CDR3 loop reads CASSGGKGTEAFF. DNA for the CDR3: TGCGCCAGCAGTGGGGGGAAGGGGACTGAAGCTTTCTTT.

This clone has only one observation. This chain links TRBV11-2 with TRBJ1-3; 7 bases are a match to TRBD1. This CDR3 is built from 14 residues. Germline V lookup: CDR1 SGHAT, CDR2 FQNNGV. V was pared by 5 bases and J by 4 bases, with 5 bases of the junction left unmatched. CDR3 loop: CASSAGTVGNTIYF. The CDR3 coding sequence is TGTGCCAGCAGCGCAGGGACAGTAGGAAACACCATATATTTT.

This clone was detected once. The chain couples TRBV11-2 to TRBJ2-4; D unresolved. CDR1 and CDR2 from the germline V gene are SGHAT and FQNNGV. Trimming took 5 bases from V and 6 from J, leaving 11 bases between them. The CDR3 totals 13 residues. The CDR3 here is CASSPVEVNIQYF. DNA of the CDR3: TGTGCCAGCAGCCCGGTTGAAGTAAACATTCAGTACTTC.

This clone has only one observation. The chain carries TRBV6-5 and TRBJ1-1; TRBD1 is a possible D gene (5 bases). CDR3 length: 13 residues. The germline V gene encodes CDR1 MNHEY and CDR2 SVGAGI. Trimming cost V 8 bases and J 4 bases, with 14 bases left between them. For the CDR3, the DNA is TGTGCCAGCTATCTCAGGGTGGGCACTGAAGCTTTCTTT. It is translated as CASYLRVGTEAFF.